This T cell receptor beta chain was documented in a study of T cells expressing NK-cell markers. Overall study context: It was sorted CD3+CD56-NKG2C+, CD3+CD56+NKG2C- and CD3+CD56+NKG2C+ T cells that provided the TCR beta repertoires. Within the sequenced cohort of eight donors, seven exhibited HCMV seropositivity and one was seronegative. Overall study results and limits: There remained a lack of clarity about HCMV specificity of expanded NKG2C+ T cell clones.

As the method of synthesis, 5'RACE template switching with UMIs yielded TCR beta cDNA. From the 5' RACE reads, TCRdb lists one entry per CDR3 protein and no DNA. The sample data list about 460,000 distinct CDR3 sequences. Of note for this clonotype: What it binds is not known.

Specimen: blood T cells: a sorted CD56 or NKG2C T cell subset, CD4+ or CD8+ T cells, or bulk PBMC T cells (not recorded which). The receptor was derived from a woman aged 50 to 60 in good health.

The CDR3 loop is CASSVGAPVDTQYF. The gene calls are TRBV9 and TRBJ2-3; TCRdb's D gene call, TRBD1, goes unchecked for lack of DNA. Germline V gives CDR1 SGDLS, CDR2 YYNGEE. The CDR3 totals 14 residues. The full variable domain, with the rest looked up from reference TRBV9 and TRBJ2-3, is DSGVTQTPKHLITATGQRVTLRCSPRSGDLSVYWYQQSLDQGLQFLIQYYNGEERAKGNILERFSAQQFPDLHSELNLSSLELGDSALYFCASSVGAPVDTQYFGPGTRLTVL.